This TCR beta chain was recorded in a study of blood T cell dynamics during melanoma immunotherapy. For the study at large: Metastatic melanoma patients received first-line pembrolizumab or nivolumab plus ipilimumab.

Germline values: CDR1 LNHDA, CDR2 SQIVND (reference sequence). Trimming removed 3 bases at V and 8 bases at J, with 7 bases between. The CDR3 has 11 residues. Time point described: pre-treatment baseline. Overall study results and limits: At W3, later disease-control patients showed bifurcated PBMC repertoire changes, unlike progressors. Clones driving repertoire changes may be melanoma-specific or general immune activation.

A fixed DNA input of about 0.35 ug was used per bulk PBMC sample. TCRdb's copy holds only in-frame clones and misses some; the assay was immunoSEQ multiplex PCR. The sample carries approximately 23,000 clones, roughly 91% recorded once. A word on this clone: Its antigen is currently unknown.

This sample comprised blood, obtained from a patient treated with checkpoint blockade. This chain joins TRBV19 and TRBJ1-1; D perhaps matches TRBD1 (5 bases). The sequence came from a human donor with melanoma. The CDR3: CASSISGEAFF. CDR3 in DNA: TGTGCCAGTAGTATTTCAGGGGAAGCTTTCTTT. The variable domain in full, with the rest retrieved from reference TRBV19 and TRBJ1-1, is DGGITQSPKYLFRKEGQNVTLSCEQNLNHDAMYWYRQDPGQGLRLIYYSQIVNDFQKGDIAEGYSVSREKKESFPLTVTSAQKNPTAFYLCASSISGEAFFGQGTRLTVV.